The 2 T cell receptor beta chains in this list originate from one sample, sequenced in a study of blood T cell repertoires in COVID-19. The table came from immunoSEQ multiplex PCR; TCRdb's copy has only in-frame clones and leaves some out. The sample has about 240,000 clones; approximately 82% are singletons. The sample was peripheral blood. These receptors all stem from a man aged 25 to 45 who had recovered from COVID-19.

The rearrangement links TRBV11-2 to TRBJ2-7; D is unresolved. CDR3 length: 12 amino acids. Trimming removed 4 bases at V and 3 bases at J, with 7 bases between. The germline V gene has CDR1 SGHAT and CDR2 FQNNGV. This chain's CDR3 is CASSSTRYEQYF. The CDR3 coding sequence is TGTGCCAGCAGCTCAACTCGCTACGAGCAGTACTTC.

This chain joins TRBV5-1 and TRBJ1-2; weak D call: TRBD1 (5 bases). This CDR3 comprises 14 residues. Deletions cut 3 bases from V and 2 bases from J, with 11 bases between. Germline V lookup: CDR1 SGHRS, CDR2 YFSETQ. CDR3 nucleotides: TGCGCCAGCAGCTCCCCGGGGGACAACTATGGCTACACCTTC. Translation gives CASSSPGDNYGYTF.